The next 11 T cell receptor beta chains were all read from a single sample in a study of human T cells and chemical hapten exposure. TCRdb re-analysed the RACE reads in MiXCR, keeping a single row per CDR3 protein. Here the sample spans tens of thousands of distinct CDR3 sequences, 8% to 13% being singletons. Sample time point: patch test 2, 6 weeks after DPC sensitization. The treatment: therapeutic diphenylcyclopropenone sensitization with weekly scalp DPC. The source was whole blood, collected in connection with sensitization to the hapten diphenylcyclopropenone (DPC). The receptor set was obtained from a woman aged 45-60 years with alopecia areata. Some clones in this sample may be carry-over from other donors' samples.

V and J are TRBV19 and TRBJ2-2; 10 positions match TRBD2. Trimming removed 3 bases from V and 5 bases from J; junction bases left unmatched: 6. The germline V gene has CDR1 LNHDA and CDR2 SQIVND (reference sequence). The CDR3 runs 16 residues. CDR3 in DNA: TGTGCCAGTAGTATTAGCCTGGGACTAGCGACCGGGGAGCTGTTTTTT. Its protein is CASSISLGLATGELFF.

The J gene is TRBJ2-1, the V gene TRBV7-2; D not resolved. Trimming shortened V by 3 bases and J by 0 bases, and 9 bases separated the two germline ends. The germline V gene encodes CDR1 SGHTA and CDR2 FQGNSA. The CDR3 is 15 amino acids. CDR3 region: CASSLGPSSYNEQFF. The CDR3 DNA follows: TGTGCCAGCAGCTTGGGCCCCAGCTCCTACAATGAGCAGTTCTTC.

The chain uses TRBV5-1 and TRBJ2-1, with D unclear. The CDR3 has 13 amino acids. Germline V CDR1 and CDR2: SGHRS, YFSETQ. Between the trimmed V and J ends, which lost 0 bases and 3 bases, there was a span of 4 bases. CDR3 nucleotide sequence: TGCGCCAGCAGCTTGGACAACTACAATGAGCAGTTCTTC. It encodes CASSLDNYNEQFF.

This clonotype was observed at least ten times. V usage is TRBV18 and J usage is TRBJ1-2; D unclear. Trimming shortened V by 2 bases and J by 3 bases, and 4 bases separated the two germline ends. Looked up from germline, CDR1 is KGHSH and CDR2 is LQKENI. CDR3 length: 12 amino acids. The chain's CDR3 is CASSPFDYGYTF. The CDR3 DNA follows: TGTGCCAGCTCACCATTCGACTATGGCTACACCTTC.

This clonotype was observed many times. The gene calls are TRBV30 and TRBJ1-5; D unclear. CDR1 and CDR2 (germline): GTSNPN, SVGIG (reference sequence). CDR3 size: 15 residues. Trimming stripped 2 bases from V and 1 base from J, with 12 bases between. The DNA of the CDR3 is TGTGCCTGGAGTTTCCCTATCGGGAGCAATCAGCCCCAGCATTTT. As protein: CAWSFPIGSNQPQHF. The variable domain in full, completed from reference TRBV30 and TRBJ1-5, reads SQTIHQWPATLVQPVGSPLSLECTVEGTSNPNLYWYRQAAGRGLQLLFYSVGIGQISSEVPQNLSASRPQDRQFILSSKKLLLSDSGFYLCAWSFPIGSNQPQHFGDGTRLSIL.

The genes are TRBV5-1 and TRBJ2-6; the D gene could be TRBD1 or TRBD2 (5 bases each). This CDR3 is 17 amino acids long. V gave up 4 bases and J gave up 1 base, with 15 bases separating them. CDR1 and CDR2 (germline): SGHRS, YFSETQ. The CDR3 nucleotides read TGCGCCAGCAGCCTGGGACCCATGTCGTCTGGGGCCAACGTCCTGACTTTC. This translates into CASSLGPMSSGANVLTF.

A few counts support this clonotype. The genes are TRBV20-1 and TRBJ2-3; no clear D. Germline V gene sequence: CDR1 DFQATT, CDR2 SNEGSKA (reference sequence). The CDR3 extends over 12 amino acids. V lost 2 bases, J lost 6 bases, and 9 bases lay in between. CDR3 sequence (DNA): TGCAGTGCTAGAAAGTCGGCTGATACGCAGTATTTT. Residues: CSARKSADTQYF.

This clonotype was recorded a few times. The gene calls are TRBV11-1 and TRBJ2-1; D is unclear. From germline, CDR1 is SGHAT and CDR2 FQDESV (reference sequence). Trimming left V 1 base short and J 0 bases short, with 4 bases between. The CDR3 has 14 residues. CDR3 region: CASSLGVSYNEQFF. CDR3 in DNA: TGTGCCAGCAGCTTAGGGGTCTCCTACAATGAGCAGTTCTTC.

This chain joins TRBV11-2 and TRBJ1-3; 11 bases align to TRBD1. Losses at the gene ends were 4 bases for V and 4 bases for J; bases not matched to a gene: 6. Germline V gene lookup returns CDR1 SGHAT and CDR2 FQNNGV. CDR3 length equals 16 residues. CDR3 sequence reads: CASSSRTGGEGNTIYF. For the CDR3, the DNA is TGTGCCAGCAGCTCGAGGACAGGGGGCGAGGGAAACACCATATATTTT.

The chain links TRBV28 to TRBJ2-1, with D unclear. The germline gives CDR1 MDHEN, CDR2 SYDVKM. CDR3 length: 13 residues. V lost 3 bases and J lost 3, with 6 bases in between. DNA for the CDR3: TGTGCCAGCAGTTTGGGTTACTACAATGAGCAGTTCTTC. Translating it yields CASSLGYYNEQFF.

This clonotype was picked up a small number of times. The chain recombines TRBV9 with TRBJ1-4; no firm D call. Germline V gene sequence: CDR1 SGDLS, CDR2 YYNGEE. The CDR3 consists of 14 residues. V was clipped by 1 base and J by 7 bases, with 11 bases between them. The CDR3 is CASSVSPYSEKLFF. The CDR3 bases are TGTGCCAGCAGCGTATCCCCGTATAGTGAAAAACTGTTTTTT.